The rows below give T cell receptor beta chains drawn from one sample of a study of Graves' ophthalmopathy and Graves' hyperthyroidism. From the multiplex PCR reads, TCRdb called clonotypes with MiXCR, one entry per CDR3 protein. Here the sample spans roughly 170,000 distinct CDR3 sequences, roughly two fifths being singletons. Input material: peripheral blood. The receptors shown here come from a man aged 25-45 years with Graves' ophthalmopathy. The CDR3 runs from the conserved cysteine through the conserved F or W. Clone sizes are given selectively: once, few, many, or a class where the clone is expanded.

J | V | size | CDR3
TRBJ1-1 | TRBV11-2 | few | CASSLEFGKLNTEAFF
TRBJ2-5 | TRBV4-3 | many | CASSLRDRPGETQYF
TRBJ1-1 | TRBV6-2/TRBV6-3 | - | CASTKGGWKAEAFF
TRBJ2-7 | TRBV6-5 | - | CASSYGPWASGVYEQYF
TRBJ1-2 | TRBV11-1 | many | CASSPAEGRRGYTF
TRBJ2-5 | TRBV11-2 | many | CASSSLAGGQETQYF
TRBJ1-1 | TRBV4-1 | - | CASSQESGDTEAFF
TRBJ2-5 | TRBV7-2 | many | CASSFGSQETQYF
TRBJ2-7 | TRBV4-3 | - | CASSQDAPGQGIYEQYF
TRBJ2-2 | TRBV2 | - | CASRLGTDTGELFF
TRBJ2-5 | TRBV7-8 | once | CASKRFQTDQETQYF
TRBJ2-7 | TRBV6-5 | many | CASQRKGESYEQYF
TRBJ1-5 | TRBV15 | - | CATSSPGSNQPQHF
TRBJ1-5 | TRBV28 | few | CASSLTQPQHF
TRBJ2-5 | TRBV6-2/TRBV6-3 | - | CASSYSRQQTQYF
TRBJ2-6 | TRBV6-1 | - | CASRASAIVGANVLTF
TRBJ2-7 | TRBV6-5 | - | CASSYGGPLSYEQYF
TRBJ2-7 | TRBV6-2/TRBV6-3 | many | CASLSPRAGAIEQYF
TRBJ1-1 | TRBV6-5 | few | CASIRQGTLNTEAFF
TRBJ1-4 | TRBV6-1 | - | CASRVENEKLFF
TRBJ1-2 | TRBV12-3/TRBV12-4 | many | CASSAHRGRFYGYTF
TRBJ2-7 | TRBV30 | many | CAWRGPYEQYF
TRBJ2-5 | TRBV12-3/TRBV12-4 | few | CASSRQGPWETQYF
TRBJ2-7 | TRBV7-2 | many | CASSLHTPGNYGQYF
TRBJ2-5 | TRBV4-2 | many | CASSPDTSGGKETQYF
TRBJ1-1 | TRBV30 | many | CAWSVPGFANTEAFF
TRBJ2-4 | TRBV10-3 | many | CAIRGEGQNIQYF
TRBJ2-5 | TRBV7-2 | - | CASSLDPGETQYF
TRBJ2-5 | TRBV6-1 | - | CASSTNRETQYF
TRBJ2-4 | TRBV15 | - | CATSRFGQLDIQYF
TRBJ2-7 | TRBV11-1 | - | CASSLAWTVPHEQYF
TRBJ2-5 | TRBV12-3/TRBV12-4 | medium-sized | CASSPSRETQYF
TRBJ2-7 | TRBV12-3/TRBV12-4 | many | CASRGTSGLYEQYF
TRBJ2-7 | TRBV28 | many | CASSLYSGSSYEQYF
TRBJ1-2 | TRBV28 | many | CASSLSAGGGALTGGAGYTF
TRBJ2-7 | TRBV10-3 | many | CATGEGQGGEQYF